One and the same sample provided the 4 T cell receptor beta chains below, sequenced in a study of cytomegalovirus exposure and HLA in healthy donors. It was with 60 Vbeta and 13 Jbeta primers that the PCR ran. Clones were sequenced by immunoSEQ multiplex PCR, and TCRdb holds only the in-frame ones, with some missing. In all, the sample yields about 48,000 clones. The sample taken for sequencing was PBMCs. Receptors were obtained from a woman between 40 and 50 years old in good health and CMV-seronegative.

On this clone: Other DNA sequences within the sample encode an identical CDR3. The chain combines TRBV7-3 with TRBJ1-6, with D perhaps TRBD1 (6 bases). The V end lost 0 bases, the J end lost 5 bases, and 11 bases lay between the germline ends. Germline V gene sequence: CDR1 SGHTA, CDR2 FQGTGA. This CDR3 has 16 amino acids. The CDR3 region is CASSLTGGVDNSPLHF. The CDR3 DNA reads TGTGCCAGCAGCTTAACAGGGGGAGTCGATAATTCACCCCTCCACTTT.

This chain joins TRBV14 and TRBJ1-4, with unresolved D. The CDR3 consists of 16 residues. Germline V gene lookup returns CDR1 SGHDN and CDR2 FVKESK. Trimming left V 0 bases short and J 0 bases short, with 8 bases between. CDR3 protein: CASSQDPGATNEKLFF. The CDR3 nucleotides are TGTGCCAGCAGCCAAGACCCCGGGGCAACTAATGAAAAACTGTTTTTT.

The rearrangement links TRBV19 to TRBJ2-1; TRBD2 matches 7 bases. Germline values: CDR1 LNHDA, CDR2 SQIVND (reference sequence). Germline trimming cut 5 bases from V and 7 bases from J; bases unmatched to any gene: 8. The CDR3 runs to 14 residues. The CDR3 protein is CASSSRDGGNEQFF. The CDR3 bases are TGTGCCAGTAGTTCCCGGGACGGGGGGAATGAGCAGTTCTTC.

J is TRBJ2-7 and V is TRBV18; TRBD1 matches 9 bases. The length of the CDR3 is 18 residues. CDR1 is KGHSH, CDR2 LQKENI, per germline. The trim removed 4 bases at V and 6 bases at J, leaving 19 bases unmatched. The CDR3 bases are TGTGCCAGCTCACGGTCCACACAATGGGGAGACAGGGGGAGCGAGCAGTACTTC. This gives the protein CASSRSTQWGDRGSEQYF.